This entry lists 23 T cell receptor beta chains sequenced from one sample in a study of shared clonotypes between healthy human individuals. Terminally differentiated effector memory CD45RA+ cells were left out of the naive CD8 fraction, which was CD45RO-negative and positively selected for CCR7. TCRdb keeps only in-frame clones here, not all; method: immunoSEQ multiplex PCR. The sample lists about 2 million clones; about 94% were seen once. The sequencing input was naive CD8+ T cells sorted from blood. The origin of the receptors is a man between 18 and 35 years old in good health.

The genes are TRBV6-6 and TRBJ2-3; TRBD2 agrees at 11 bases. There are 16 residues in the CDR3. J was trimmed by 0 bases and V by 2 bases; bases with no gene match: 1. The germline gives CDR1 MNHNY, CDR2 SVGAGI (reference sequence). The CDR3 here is CASSYLAGGSTDTQYF. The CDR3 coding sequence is TGTGCCAGCAGTTACCTAGCGGGAGGAAGCACAGATACGCAGTATTTT.

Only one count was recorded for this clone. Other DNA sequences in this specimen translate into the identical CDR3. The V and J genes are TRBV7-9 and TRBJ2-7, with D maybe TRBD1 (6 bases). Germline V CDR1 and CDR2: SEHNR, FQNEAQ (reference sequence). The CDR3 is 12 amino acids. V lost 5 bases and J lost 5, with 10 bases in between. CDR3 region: CASSLGQNEQYF. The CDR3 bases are TGTGCCAGCAGCCTCGGACAGAACGAGCAGTACTTC.

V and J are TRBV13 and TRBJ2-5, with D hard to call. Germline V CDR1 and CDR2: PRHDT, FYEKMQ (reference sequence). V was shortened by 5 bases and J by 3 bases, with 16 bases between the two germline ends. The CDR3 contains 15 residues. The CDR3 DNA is TGTGCCAGCAGCGCATGGGGAAGGATGGAAGAGACCCAGTACTTC. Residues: CASSAWGRMEETQYF. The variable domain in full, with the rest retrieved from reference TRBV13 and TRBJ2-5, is AAGVIQSPRHLIKEKRETATLKCYPIPRHDTVYWYQQGPGQDPQFLISFYEKMQSDKGSIPDRFSAQQFSDYHSELNMSSLELGDSALYFCASSAWGRMEETQYFGPGTRLLVL.

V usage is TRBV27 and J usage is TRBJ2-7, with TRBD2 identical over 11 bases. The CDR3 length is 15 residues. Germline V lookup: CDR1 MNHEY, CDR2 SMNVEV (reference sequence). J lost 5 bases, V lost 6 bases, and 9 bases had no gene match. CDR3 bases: TGTGCCAGCAGCCCCCCCTCTAGCGGGGGGAACGAGCAGTACTTC. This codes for CASSPPSSGGNEQYF.

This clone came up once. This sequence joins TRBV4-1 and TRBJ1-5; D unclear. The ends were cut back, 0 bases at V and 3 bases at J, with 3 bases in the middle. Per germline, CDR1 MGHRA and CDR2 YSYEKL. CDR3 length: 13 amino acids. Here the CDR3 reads CASSQDYNQPQHF. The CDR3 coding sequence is TGCGCCAGCAGCCAAGACTACAATCAGCCCCAGCATTTT.

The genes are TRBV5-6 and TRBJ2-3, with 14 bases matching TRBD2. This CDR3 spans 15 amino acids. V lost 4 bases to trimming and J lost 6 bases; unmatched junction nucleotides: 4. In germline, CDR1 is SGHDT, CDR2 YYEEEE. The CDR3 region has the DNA TGTGCCAGCAGCCCTTGGACTAGCGGGAGGGATACGCAGTATTTT. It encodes CASSPWTSGRDTQYF. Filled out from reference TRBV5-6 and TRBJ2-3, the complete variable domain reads DAGVTQSPTHLIKTRGQQVTLRCSPKSGHDTVSWYQQALGQGPQFIFQYYEEEERQRGNFPDRFSGHQFPNYSSELNVNALLLGDSALYLCASSPWTSGRDTQYFGPGTRLTVL.

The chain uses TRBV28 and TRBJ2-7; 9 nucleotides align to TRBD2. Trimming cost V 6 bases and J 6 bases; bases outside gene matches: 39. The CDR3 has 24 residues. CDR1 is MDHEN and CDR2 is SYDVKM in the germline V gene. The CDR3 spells CASSSTEEIAGVKPLETLVGEQYF. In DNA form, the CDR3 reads TGTGCCAGCAGCTCCACGGAGGAAATAGCGGGGGTCAAACCTCTTGAAACCCTAGTTGGCGAGCAGTACTTC.

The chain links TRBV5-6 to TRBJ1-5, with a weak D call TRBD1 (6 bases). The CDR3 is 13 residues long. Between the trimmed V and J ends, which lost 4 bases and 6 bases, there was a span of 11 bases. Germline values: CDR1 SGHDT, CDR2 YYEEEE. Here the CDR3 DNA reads TGTGCCAGCAGCGTGGGGGGCCTTCAGCCCCAGCATTTT. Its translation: CASSVGGLQPQHF.

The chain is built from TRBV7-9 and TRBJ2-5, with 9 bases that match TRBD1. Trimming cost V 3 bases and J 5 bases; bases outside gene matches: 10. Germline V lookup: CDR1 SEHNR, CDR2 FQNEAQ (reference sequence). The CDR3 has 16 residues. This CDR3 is CASSFIQGAKGETQYF. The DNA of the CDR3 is TGTGCCAGCAGCTTCATACAGGGGGCGAAGGGGGAGACCCAGTACTTC.

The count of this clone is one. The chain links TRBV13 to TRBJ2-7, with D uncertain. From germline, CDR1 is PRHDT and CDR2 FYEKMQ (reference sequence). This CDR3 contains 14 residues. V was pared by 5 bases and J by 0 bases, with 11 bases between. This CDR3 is CASSRVGSSYEQYF. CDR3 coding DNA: TGTGCCAGCAGCAGAGTGGGAAGCTCCTACGAGCAGTACTTC.

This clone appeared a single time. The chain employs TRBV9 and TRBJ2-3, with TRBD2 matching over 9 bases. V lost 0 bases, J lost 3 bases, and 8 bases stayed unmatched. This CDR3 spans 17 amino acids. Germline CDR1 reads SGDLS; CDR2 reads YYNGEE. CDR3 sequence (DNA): TGTGCCAGCAGCGTAGGGAGAGCGGGGGGCGGGACAGATACGCAGTATTTT. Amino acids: CASSVGRAGGGTDTQYF.

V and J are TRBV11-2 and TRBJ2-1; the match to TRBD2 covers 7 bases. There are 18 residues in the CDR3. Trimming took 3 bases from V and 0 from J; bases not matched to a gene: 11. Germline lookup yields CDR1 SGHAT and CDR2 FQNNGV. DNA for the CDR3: TGTGCCAGCAGCTTTAACCCCACTAGCGCCAGCTCCTACAATGAGCAGTTCTTC. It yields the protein CASSFNPTSASSYNEQFF.

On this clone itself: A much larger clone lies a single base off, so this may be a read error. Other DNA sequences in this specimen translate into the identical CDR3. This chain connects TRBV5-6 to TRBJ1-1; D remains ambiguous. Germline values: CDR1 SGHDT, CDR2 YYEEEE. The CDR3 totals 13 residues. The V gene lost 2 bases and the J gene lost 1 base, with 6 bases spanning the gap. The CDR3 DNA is TGTGCCAGCAGCTTCTGGGGGAACACTGAAGCTTTCTTT. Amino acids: CASSFWGNTEAFF.

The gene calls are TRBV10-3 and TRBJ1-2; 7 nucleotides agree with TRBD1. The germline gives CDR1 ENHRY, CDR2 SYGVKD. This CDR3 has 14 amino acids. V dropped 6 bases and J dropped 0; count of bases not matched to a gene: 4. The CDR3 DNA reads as TGTGCCATCAGCGGGACAGCGGCTAACTATGGCTACACCTTC. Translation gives CAISGTAANYGYTF.

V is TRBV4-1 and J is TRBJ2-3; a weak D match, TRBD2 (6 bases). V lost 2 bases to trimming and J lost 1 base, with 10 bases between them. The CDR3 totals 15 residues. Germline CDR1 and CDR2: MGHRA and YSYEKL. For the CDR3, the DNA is TGCGCCAGCAGCCAAATCATAGCGGGCACAGATACGCAGTATTTT. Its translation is CASSQIIAGTDTQYF.

CDR3 nucleotides: TGCGCCAGCAGCCAAGGATTGGTGGGCAGTCTGAACACTGAAGCTTTCTTT. It translates to CASSQGLVGSLNTEAFF. The chain links TRBV4-1 to TRBJ1-1; unclear D gene. Deletions cut 1 base from V and 0 bases from J, with 15 bases between. The CDR3 has 17 residues. Germline CDR1 is MGHRA and CDR2 is YSYEKL.

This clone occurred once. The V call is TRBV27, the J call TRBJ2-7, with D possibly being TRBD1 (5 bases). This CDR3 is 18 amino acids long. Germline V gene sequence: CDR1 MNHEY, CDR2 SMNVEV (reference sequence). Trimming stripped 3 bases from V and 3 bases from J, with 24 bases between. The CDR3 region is CASSLLPSAKGLNYEQYF. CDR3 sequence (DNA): TGTGCCAGCAGTTTGCTCCCGTCCGCTAAGGGGCTAAACTACGAGCAGTACTTC.

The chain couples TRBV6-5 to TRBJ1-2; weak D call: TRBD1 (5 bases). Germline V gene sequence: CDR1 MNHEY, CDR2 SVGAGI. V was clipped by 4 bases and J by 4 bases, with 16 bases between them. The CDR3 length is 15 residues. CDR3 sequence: CASSSTKGPFYGYTF. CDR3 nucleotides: TGTGCCAGCAGTTCCACCAAGGGACCCTTCTATGGCTACACCTTC.

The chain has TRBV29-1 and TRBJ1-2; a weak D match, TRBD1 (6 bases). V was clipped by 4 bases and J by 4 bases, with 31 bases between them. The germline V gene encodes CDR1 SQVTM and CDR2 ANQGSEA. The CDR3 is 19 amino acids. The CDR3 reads CSVGSYRVVHARGGYGYTF. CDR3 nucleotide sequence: TGCAGCGTTGGATCCTACAGGGTCGTCCATGCCCGAGGGGGCTATGGCTACACCTTC.

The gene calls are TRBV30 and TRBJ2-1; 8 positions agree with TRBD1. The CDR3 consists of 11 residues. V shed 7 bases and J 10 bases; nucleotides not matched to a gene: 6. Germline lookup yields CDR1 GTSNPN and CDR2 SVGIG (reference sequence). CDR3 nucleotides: TGTGCCTTGGACAGGGTCCGCGAGCAGTTCTTC. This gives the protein CALDRVREQFF.

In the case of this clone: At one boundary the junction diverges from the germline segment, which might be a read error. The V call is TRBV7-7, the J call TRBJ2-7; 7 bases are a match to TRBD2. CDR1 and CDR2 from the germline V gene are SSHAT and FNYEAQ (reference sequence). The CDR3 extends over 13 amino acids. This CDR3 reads CASSLGRVDEQYF. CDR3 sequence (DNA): TGTGCTAGCAGCCTGGGGAGGGTGGACGAGCAGTACTTC.

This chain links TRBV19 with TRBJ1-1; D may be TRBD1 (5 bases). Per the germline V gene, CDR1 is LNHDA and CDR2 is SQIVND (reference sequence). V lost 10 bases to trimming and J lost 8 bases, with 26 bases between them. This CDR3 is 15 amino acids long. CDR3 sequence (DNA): TGTGCCACCCTAAGCCGGGGGAGCGGAATCTTGGAAGCTTTCTTT. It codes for CATLSRGSGILEAFF.

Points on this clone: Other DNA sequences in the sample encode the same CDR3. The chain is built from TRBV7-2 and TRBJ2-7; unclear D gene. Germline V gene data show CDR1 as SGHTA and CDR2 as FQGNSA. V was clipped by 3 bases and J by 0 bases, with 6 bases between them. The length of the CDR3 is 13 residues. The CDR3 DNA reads TGTGCCAGCAGCTTTTATGACTCCTACGAGCAGTACTTC. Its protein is CASSFYDSYEQYF. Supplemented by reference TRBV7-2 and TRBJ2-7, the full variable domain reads GAGVSQSPSNKVTEKGKDVELRCDPISGHTALYWYRQSLGQGLEFLIYFQGNSAPDKSGLPSDRFSAERTGGSVSTLTIQRTQQEDSAVYLCASSFYDSYEQYFGPGTRLTVT.